The rows below give T cell receptor beta chains drawn from one sample of a study of cytomegalovirus exposure and HLA in healthy donors. TCRdb's copy holds only in-frame clones and misses some; the assay was immunoSEQ multiplex PCR. The sample carries 150,000 to 200,000 clones, 80% to 85% recorded once. The sequenced material came from PBMCs. All receptors derive from a woman aged 18-30 years in good health and CMV-seropositive. Each CDR3 is given with its conserved first and last residue. Fields, in order: CDR3 protein, CDR3 DNA, V gene, clone size, J gene, D gene. D genes are given only for firm matches. The size entry is marked missing in some rows and otherwise reads once, few, many or a size class.

CDR3 protein: CASSPGLAGGHVNEQFF
CDR3 DNA: TGTGCCAGCAGCCCCGGACTAGCGGGGGGACACGTCAATGAGCAGTTCTTC
V gene: TRBV4-2
clone size: NA
J gene: TRBJ2-1
D gene: TRBD2

CDR3 protein: CASSITTVQYNEQFF
CDR3 DNA: TGTGCCAGTAGTATAACAACAGTACAGTACAATGAGCAGTTCTTC
V gene: TRBV19
clone size: NA
J gene: TRBJ2-1
D gene: NA

CDR3 protein: CASSISGSETQYF
CDR3 DNA: TGTGCCAGTAGTATTTCAGGTAGTGAGACCCAGTACTTC
V gene: TRBV19
clone size: few
J gene: TRBJ2-5
D gene: NA

CDR3 protein: CASSFRRNQPQHF
CDR3 DNA: TGTGCCAGCAGTTTTCGCAGGAATCAGCCCCAGCATTTT
V gene: TRBV27
clone size: few
J gene: TRBJ1-5
D gene: NA

CDR3 protein: CASRANLSHNEQFF
CDR3 DNA: TGTGCCAGCAGAGCTAATTTATCCCACAATGAGCAGTTCTTC
V gene: TRBV9
clone size: NA
J gene: TRBJ2-1
D gene: NA

CDR3 protein: CASSTREGWNTEAFF
CDR3 DNA: TGTGCCAGCAGTACCAGGGAGGGATGGAACACTGAAGCTTTCTTT
V gene: TRBV5-6
clone size: few
J gene: TRBJ1-1
D gene: NA

CDR3 protein: CASRGRQGAGGYTF
CDR3 DNA: TGTGCCAGCAGGGGAAGACAGGGGGCGGGTGGCTACACCTTC
V gene: TRBV6-5
clone size: NA
J gene: TRBJ1-2
D gene: TRBD1

CDR3 protein: CASSLVAGGRNEQFF
CDR3 DNA: TGTGCCAGCAGCTTAGTAGCGGGGGGGCGAAATGAGCAGTTCTTC
V gene: TRBV7-9
clone size: NA
J gene: TRBJ2-1
D gene: TRBD2

CDR3 protein: CASSGGQMNTEAFF
CDR3 DNA: TGTGCCAGCAGCGGGGGACAAATGAACACTGAAGCTTTCTTT
V gene: TRBV5-8
clone size: NA
J gene: TRBJ1-1
D gene: NA

CDR3 protein: CASSPVAGGLGDTQYF
CDR3 DNA: TGTGCCAGCAGTCCCGTAGCGGGGGGGCTGGGTGATACGCAGTATTTT
V gene: TRBV7-9
clone size: few
J gene: TRBJ2-3
D gene: TRBD2

CDR3 protein: CASSLNRDRLFF
CDR3 DNA: TGTGCCAGCAGTTTGAACCGGGACAGACTGTTTTTT
V gene: TRBV28
clone size: NA
J gene: TRBJ1-4
D gene: TRBD1

CDR3 protein: CASSTLRGQGRSPLHF
CDR3 DNA: TGTGCCAGCAGTACCCTTAGGGGACAGGGGCGATCACCCCTCCACTTT
V gene: TRBV27
clone size: NA
J gene: TRBJ1-6
D gene: TRBD1

CDR3 protein: CASNWGPLYNSPLHF
CDR3 DNA: TGTGCCAGCAATTGGGGGCCACTCTATAATTCACCCCTCCACTTT
V gene: TRBV6-5
clone size: NA
J gene: TRBJ1-6
D gene: NA

CDR3 protein: CASSAQASTDTQYF
CDR3 DNA: TGTGCCAGCAGCGCCCAGGCTAGCACAGATACGCAGTATTTT
V gene: TRBV9
clone size: NA
J gene: TRBJ2-3
D gene: NA

CDR3 protein: CASSQRWGDRGRYGTEAFF
CDR3 DNA: TGCGCCAGCAGCCAACGATGGGGGGACAGGGGGAGATATGGCACTGAAGCTTTCTTT
V gene: TRBV4-1
clone size: NA
J gene: TRBJ1-1
D gene: TRBD1

CDR3 protein: CAWSQGTSSGNTIYF
CDR3 DNA: TGTGCCTGGAGTCAAGGGACTTCCTCTGGAAACACCATATATTTT
V gene: TRBV30
clone size: NA
J gene: TRBJ1-3
D gene: NA

CDR3 protein: CASSWIQSDTEAFF
CDR3 DNA: TGTGCCAGCAGCTGGATACAGAGTGACACTGAAGCTTTCTTT
V gene: TRBV7-9
clone size: NA
J gene: TRBJ1-1
D gene: NA

CDR3 protein: CASTPAGQGSYEQYF
CDR3 DNA: TGTGCCAGCACTCCCGCGGGACAGGGAAGCTACGAGCAGTACTTC
V gene: TRBV28
clone size: NA
J gene: TRBJ2-7
D gene: TRBD1

CDR3 protein: CASSNQNYGYTF
CDR3 DNA: TGTGCCAGTAGTAACCAGAACTATGGCTACACCTTC
V gene: TRBV19
clone size: NA
J gene: TRBJ1-2
D gene: NA

CDR3 protein: CASTRGSGASNEQFF
CDR3 DNA: TGTGCCAGCACCCGGGGTAGCGGGGCCTCCAATGAGCAGTTCTTC
V gene: TRBV28
clone size: NA
J gene: TRBJ2-1
D gene: TRBD2

CDR3 protein: CASSRAGGHQETQYF
CDR3 DNA: TGTGCCAGCAGTAGGGCGGGGGGCCACCAAGAGACCCAGTACTTC
V gene: TRBV28
clone size: NA
J gene: TRBJ2-5
D gene: TRBD2

CDR3 protein: CASSRILRDRIQNTEAFF
CDR3 DNA: TGTGCCAGCTCACGAATACTCCGGGACAGAATCCAGAACACTGAAGCTTTCTTT
V gene: TRBV18
clone size: NA
J gene: TRBJ1-1
D gene: TRBD1

CDR3 protein: CASSGGPTGRGSTGELFF
CDR3 DNA: TGCGCCAGCAGCGGTGGACCAACAGGGAGGGGAAGCACCGGGGAGCTGTTTTTT
V gene: TRBV5-1
clone size: few
J gene: TRBJ2-2
D gene: NA

CDR3 protein: CASKGLAADTQYF
CDR3 DNA: TGTGCCAGCAAGGGACTAGCGGCAGATACGCAGTATTTT
V gene: TRBV7-6
clone size: NA
J gene: TRBJ2-3
D gene: TRBD2

CDR3 protein: CASSQEGDRGDTQYF
CDR3 DNA: TGCGCCAGCAGCCAGGAGGGGGACAGGGGAGATACGCAGTATTTT
V gene: TRBV4-3
clone size: once
J gene: TRBJ2-3
D gene: TRBD1

CDR3 protein: CAISETGGHQFF
CDR3 DNA: TGTGCCATCAGTGAGACCGGGGGGCACCAGTTCTTC
V gene: TRBV10-3
clone size: once
J gene: TRBJ2-1
D gene: NA

CDR3 protein: CASSHRLGLAGTQETQYF
CDR3 DNA: TGCGCCAGCAGCCACCGCCTAGGCCTAGCGGGGACCCAAGAGACCCAGTACTTC
V gene: TRBV4-1
clone size: NA
J gene: TRBJ2-5
D gene: TRBD2

CDR3 protein: CASSEMGGGGPGGEQFF
CDR3 DNA: TGTGCCAGCAGCGAAATGGGCGGCGGGGGTCCCGGGGGTGAGCAGTTCTTC
V gene: TRBV5-6
clone size: NA
J gene: TRBJ2-1
D gene: TRBD2

CDR3 protein: CASSLGDRVGNQPQHF
CDR3 DNA: TGCGCCAGCAGCTTGGGGGACAGGGTGGGGAATCAGCCCCAGCATTTT
V gene: TRBV5-1
clone size: NA
J gene: TRBJ1-5
D gene: TRBD1

CDR3 protein: CASSFRDSRAGELFF
CDR3 DNA: TGCGCCAGCAGCTTCCGGGACAGTAGAGCTGGGGAGCTGTTTTTT
V gene: TRBV5-1
clone size: NA
J gene: TRBJ2-2
D gene: TRBD1

CDR3 protein: CAWSVAGGPGLTDTQYF
CDR3 DNA: TGTGCCTGGAGTGTAGCGGGGGGGCCTGGGTTGACAGATACGCAGTATTTT
V gene: TRBV30
clone size: NA
J gene: TRBJ2-3
D gene: TRBD2

CDR3 protein: CASSGLAPSEKLFF
CDR3 DNA: TGTGCCAGTAGTGGACTTGCCCCTAGTGAAAAACTGTTTTTT
V gene: TRBV19
clone size: few
J gene: TRBJ1-4
D gene: NA

CDR3 protein: CASSSWTDYEQYF
CDR3 DNA: TGTGCCAGCAGCTCGTGGACAGATTACGAGCAGTACTTC
V gene: TRBV5-4
clone size: NA
J gene: TRBJ2-7
D gene: NA

CDR3 protein: CASSVGDGVGTKKLFF
CDR3 DNA: TGTGCCAGCAGCGTAGGGGATGGGGTAGGGACTAAAAAACTGTTTTTT
V gene: TRBV9
clone size: NA
J gene: TRBJ1-4
D gene: NA

CDR3 protein: CASSPGPGRLGTEAFF
CDR3 DNA: TGCGCCAGCAGCCCTGGGCCAGGGCGGTTAGGCACTGAAGCTTTCTTT
V gene: TRBV4-3
clone size: NA
J gene: TRBJ1-1
D gene: NA

CDR3 protein: CASSHEGGATNEKLFF
CDR3 DNA: TGCGCCAGCAGCCACGAGGGCGGCGCAACTAATGAAAAACTGTTTTTT
V gene: TRBV5-1
clone size: few
J gene: TRBJ1-4
D gene: NA

CDR3 protein: CASSLVATGELFF
CDR3 DNA: TGTGCCAGCAGCTTAGTGGCCACCGGGGAGCTGTTTTTT
V gene: TRBV7-9
clone size: NA
J gene: TRBJ2-2
D gene: NA

CDR3 protein: CASSPRGGRADTQYF
CDR3 DNA: TGTGCCAGCAGCCCCCGAGGGGGCCGGGCAGATACGCAGTATTTT
V gene: TRBV7-3
clone size: NA
J gene: TRBJ2-3
D gene: TRBD1

CDR3 protein: CASSPPRGLSYGYTF
CDR3 DNA: TGTGCCAGCAGCCCCCCTAGGGGCCTATCCTATGGCTACACCTTC
V gene: TRBV14
clone size: NA
J gene: TRBJ1-2
D gene: NA

CDR3 protein: CASSSLESLSGNTIYF
CDR3 DNA: TGTGCCAGCAGCTCGTTAGAGTCACTCTCTGGAAACACCATATATTTT
V gene: TRBV7-9
clone size: NA
J gene: TRBJ1-3
D gene: NA

CDR3 protein: CASTDQGYNEQFF
CDR3 DNA: TGTGCCAGCACGGACCAGGGGTACAATGAGCAGTTCTTC
V gene: TRBV18
clone size: few
J gene: TRBJ2-1
D gene: NA

CDR3 protein: CASSPTWGGANYGYTF
CDR3 DNA: TGTGCCAGCAGCCCAACATGGGGGGGGGCGAACTATGGCTACACCTTC
V gene: TRBV9
clone size: NA
J gene: TRBJ1-2
D gene: NA

CDR3 protein: CAGTGGAGEQYF
CDR3 DNA: TGTGCCGGTACTGGGGGAGCGGGCGAGCAGTACTTC
V gene: TRBV7-9
clone size: NA
J gene: TRBJ2-7
D gene: NA

CDR3 protein: CSVEVGGQETQYF
CDR3 DNA: TGCAGCGTTGAAGTGGGCGGGCAGGAGACCCAGTACTTC
V gene: TRBV29-1
clone size: NA
J gene: TRBJ2-5
D gene: NA

CDR3 protein: CASSAVSGLAVYEQYF
CDR3 DNA: TGTGCCAGCAGCGCTGTCTCGGGACTAGCGGTCTACGAGCAGTACTTC
V gene: TRBV9
clone size: NA
J gene: TRBJ2-7
D gene: TRBD2